This T cell receptor (beta chain) was recovered during a study of breast tumors, draining lymph nodes, adjacent tissues. TCRdb itself ran the multiplex PCR reads through MiXCR, one entry per CDR3 protein. Among under 150,000 distinct CDR3 sequences listed, about 20% were seen once. This clonotype was seen more than once but under ten times. Samples came from axillary lymph nodes draining the breast cancer. Germline V gene data show CDR1 as SNHLY and CDR2 as FYNNEI. The CDR3 consists of 14 residues. V was pared by 3 bases and J by 6 bases, with 12 bases between. This receptor was identified in a female donor with breast cancer. Some clones in this sample may be carry-over from other donors' samples. The chain carries TRBV2 and TRBJ1-5; D is perhaps TRBD1 (5 bases). Material: axillary lymph node tissue. CDR3 DNA sequence: TGTGCCAGCAGTGAGGTGACAGAACTTCAGCCCCAGCATTTT. As protein: CASSEVTELQPQHF. The full variable domain, completed using reference TRBV2 and TRBJ1-5, is EPEVTQTPSHQVTQMGQEVILRCVPISNHLYFYWYRQILGQKVEFLVSFYNNEISEKSEIFDDQFSVERPDGSNFTLKIRSTKLEDSAMYFCASSEVTELQPQHFGDGTRLSIL.